This T cell receptor beta chain was captured in a study of blood T cell repertoires in COVID-19. TCRdb's copy holds only in-frame clones and misses some; the assay was immunoSEQ multiplex PCR. The repertoire holds about 210,000 clones, with approximately 90% as singletons. With 7 bases removed from V and 5 bases from J, the gap between germline ends came to 14 bases. Germline loops: CDR1 LGHDT, CDR2 YNNKEL (reference sequence). The CDR3 spans 14 residues. The V and J genes are TRBV3-1 (or the pseudogene TRBV3-2) and TRBJ2-2, with D possibly being TRBD1 (6 bases). The sequenced sample consisted of peripheral blood. The sequence was collected from a man in his thirties or forties with acute or convalescent COVID-19. CDR3 in DNA: TGTGCCAGCACCAATCGACAGGCGACCGGGGAGCTGTTTTTT. It translates to CASTNRQATGELFF.